The 14 T cell receptor beta chains below were found in one sample sequenced in a study of blood T cell repertoires in COVID-19. Libraries were prepared by immunoSEQ multiplex PCR; TCRdb keeps only in-frame clonotypes and omits some of them. The table lists 150,000 to 180,000 clones, more than 65% of them singletons. The specimen was peripheral blood. These receptors all come from a woman aged 45-60 years with acute or convalescent COVID-19.

The chain is built from TRBV6-2 or TRBV6-3 and TRBJ1-5; 9 nucleotides line up with TRBD1. J gave up 6 bases and V 2 bases, and 8 bases lay outside the gene matches. The CDR3 runs 16 residues. CDR1 MNHEY and CDR2 SVGEGT come from the germline V gene. The CDR3 region has the DNA TGTGCCAGCAGTTACGGGACAGGGCACCTGAGTCAGCCCCAGCATTTT. This translates into CASSYGTGHLSQPQHF.

This chain links TRBV4-3 with TRBJ2-2, with 7 bases matching TRBD1. CDR1 and CDR2 from the germline V gene are LGHNA and YSLEER. J was trimmed by 2 bases and V by 0 bases; bases with no gene match: 9. The CDR3 spans 18 residues. Here the CDR3 DNA reads TGCGCCAGCAGCCAAGAGTTAGCGACAGGGATTAACACCGGGGAGCTGTTTTTT. Translation gives CASSQELATGINTGELFF.

The rearrangement joins TRBV6-5 to TRBJ2-7; 10 bases fit TRBD2. Germline loops: CDR1 MNHEY, CDR2 SVGAGI. The CDR3 loop spans 15 amino acids. Trimming cost V 2 bases and J 2 bases; bases outside gene matches: 3. The CDR3 is CASSYQRGGPYEQYF. The CDR3, as DNA: TGTGCCAGCAGTTACCAGCGGGGGGGCCCCTACGAGCAGTACTTC.

A note on this clone: An end of the junction does not agree with germline; a read error may underlie this. CDR3 bases: TGTGTCAGCAGCCCGGGGGGGCCGGGGGAGACCCAGTACTTC. It encodes CVSSPGGPGETQYF. This chain links TRBV11-2 with TRBJ2-5; TRBD2 aligns across 8 bases. In germline, CDR1 is SGHAT, CDR2 FQNNGV. The CDR3 sequence is 14 residues long.

The chain joins TRBV14 to TRBJ1-2, with 8 bases identical to TRBD1. The CDR3 runs 15 residues. Germline CDR1 is SGHDN and CDR2 is FVKESK. Trimming at V came to 2 bases and at J to 8 bases, leaving 10 bases not matched to a gene. The CDR3: CASSQLTGGPGGYTF. CDR3 in DNA: TGTGCCAGCAGCCAACTTACAGGGGGACCGGGCGGCTACACCTTC.

The chain combines TRBV9 with TRBJ1-2, with D maybe TRBD1 (5 bases). The CDR3 covers 15 residues. The ends were cut back, 0 bases at V and 7 bases at J, with 16 bases in the middle. Germline values: CDR1 SGDLS, CDR2 YYNGEE. The CDR3 DNA follows: TGTGCCAGCAGCGTAGAAGGGTGGGGCCTGAGTGGCTACACCTTC. Translation gives CASSVEGWGLSGYTF.

The chain combines TRBV5-1 with TRBJ2-7; 9 bases are a match to TRBD2. The germline gives CDR1 SGHRS, CDR2 YFSETQ. The V and J ends lost 3 bases and 1 base, in that order; junction bases with no gene match: 11. This CDR3 contains 17 residues. CDR3 sequence reads: CASSSGQLAGRSYEQYF. CDR3 coding DNA: TGCGCCAGCAGCTCGGGACAGCTAGCGGGAAGATCCTACGAGCAGTACTTC.

The CDR3 DNA reads TGTGCCAGCAGTAACAGGGGTAGCAATCAGCCCCAGCATTTT. This translates into CASSNRGSNQPQHF. V gene TRBV6-2 or TRBV6-3 combines with J gene TRBJ1-5; the match to TRBD1 covers 7 bases. The V and J ends lost 5 bases and 0 bases, in that order; junction bases with no gene match: 1. The CDR3 runs 14 residues. Germline CDR1 is MNHEY and CDR2 is SVGEGT.

This rearrangement joins TRBV10-3 to TRBJ1-4; TRBD1 might be the D (5 bases). From germline, CDR1 is ENHRY and CDR2 SYGVKD. Trimming cost V 2 bases and J 4 bases, with 11 bases left between them. There are 15 residues in the CDR3. The CDR3 reads CAISEPGGDNEKLFF. The CDR3 DNA follows: TGTGCCATCAGTGAGCCCGGGGGGGATAATGAAAAACTGTTTTTT.

The chain combines TRBV5-1 with TRBJ1-3; D remains unclear. Germline CDR1 reads SGHRS; CDR2 reads YFSETQ. V lost 0 bases and J lost 0, with 10 bases in between. CDR3 length: 16 residues. CDR3 DNA: TGCGCCAGCAGCTTGGGCCAGGCCGGCTCTGGAAACACCATATATTTT. Translation: CASSLGQAGSGNTIYF.

The chain combines TRBV19 with TRBJ1-4, with 8 bases identical to TRBD1. Germline V CDR1 and CDR2: LNHDA, SQIVND (reference sequence). The CDR3 has 14 amino acids. Losses at the gene ends were 6 bases for V and 4 bases for J; bases not matched to a gene: 4. Written as DNA, the CDR3 is TGTGCCAGTAGAAGACAGGGGAATAATGAAAAACTGTTTTTT. Translation: CASRRQGNNEKLFF.

The V and J genes are TRBV4-3 and TRBJ2-7; possible D gene TRBD1, 5 bases. The CDR3 contains 16 residues. V was shortened by 2 bases and J by 3 bases, with 17 bases between the two germline ends. CDR1 LGHNA and CDR2 YSLEER come from the germline V gene. The CDR3 DNA reads TGCGCCAGCAGCCAAAATCCGGTACAGGACAACTACGAGCAGTACTTC. Protein: CASSQNPVQDNYEQYF.

This chain uses TRBV5-6 with TRBJ2-7, with 10 bases aligning to TRBD1. The CDR3 contains 14 residues. The trim removed 5 bases at V and 5 bases at J, leaving 7 bases unmatched. Per the germline V gene, CDR1 is SGHDT and CDR2 is YYEEEE. The CDR3 loop is CASRNAGTGDEQYF. The CDR3 nucleotides read TGTGCCAGCAGAAACGCCGGGACAGGGGACGAGCAGTACTTC.

The chain couples TRBV2 to TRBJ1-3; perhaps TRBD1 as D (6 bases). The germline CDR1 and CDR2 sequences are SNHLY and FYNNEI. The CDR3 totals 13 residues. Trimming took off 10 bases at V and 0 bases at J, with 10 bases between the two ends. The CDR3 loop is CATRTASGNTIYF. CDR3 DNA sequence: TGTGCCACAAGGACAGCCTCTGGAAACACCATATATTTT.